The 11 T cell receptor beta chains below come from one sample, sequenced in a study of T-cell memory formation after mild COVID-19 (dated by TCRdb to 2020 to 2022). The library relied on 5' RACE. The sequencer listed for this sample is Illumina NovaSeq 6000. TCRdb trimmed public reads at Q25 via fastp, called clones via MiXCR and kept in-frame beta chains. Rows merge per CDR3 protein into single entries with the most common DNA and genes. In this sample the table shows 55,000 to 75,000 distinct CDR3 sequences, about a quarter of which occur a single time. The ten largest clonotypes hold roughly 41% of the sample. The sequenced sample was PBMCs or a T cell subset sorted from them (not recorded which). The source is a man between 18 and 35 years old who had mild COVID-19 (a few samples of this study predate the infection). The sample titles of this study are shuffled in the database, so cell type and time point are left out; the donor was told from shared clones.

There are a few counts of this clonotype. This chain connects TRBV14 to TRBJ2-7, with a weak D call TRBD2 (5 bases). V was pared by 4 bases and J by 5 bases, with 12 bases between. The length of the CDR3 is 13 residues. CDR1 SGHDN and CDR2 FVKESK come from the germline V gene. The CDR3 DNA sequence: TGTGCCAGCAGCCTAGGACTGGCCCACGAGCAGTACTTC. Protein: CASSLGLAHEQYF.

The chain links TRBV2 to TRBJ1-1; D is unresolved. V lost 6 bases and J lost 0, with 14 bases in between. The CDR3 is 15 amino acids. Germline CDR1 SNHLY, CDR2 FYNNEI. The CDR3 loop is CASRLVRQMNTEAFF. In nucleotides, the CDR3 is TGTGCCAGCAGGCTGGTCAGGCAAATGAACACTGAAGCTTTCTTT.

The chain's CDR3 is CASSSLEGIRLYEQYF. The DNA of the CDR3 is TGTGCCAGCAGCTCGTTGGAGGGAATCCGCCTCTACGAGCAGTACTTC. The chain uses TRBV5-5 and TRBJ2-7, with a tentative D call TRBD2 (6 bases). V lost 3 bases and J lost 3, with 19 bases in between. Germline values: CDR1 SGHKS, CDR2 YYEKEE (reference sequence). The CDR3 length is 16 residues.

This clonotype was counted only a few times. The chain uses TRBV29-1 and TRBJ2-2, with D unresolved. Germline values: CDR1 SQVTM, CDR2 ANQGSEA. Deletions cut 0 bases from V and 2 bases from J, with 22 bases between. This CDR3 is built from 19 residues. The CDR3 is CSVEDPLSTRHGNTGELFF. The CDR3, as DNA: TGCAGCGTTGAAGATCCCCTCTCGACGCGCCACGGAAACACCGGGGAGCTGTTTTTT.

V usage is TRBV7-9 and J usage is TRBJ2-2; perhaps TRBD2 as D (6 bases). V lost 4 bases and J 5 bases, leaving 23 bases between the germline ends. This CDR3 has 18 residues. The V gene's germline CDR1 is SEHNR and CDR2 FQNEAQ (reference sequence). DNA for the CDR3: TGTGCCAGCAGCTCACCGACTCAAACGGGACTCTGGACCGGGGAGCTGTTTTTT. It specifies CASSSPTQTGLWTGELFF.

CDR3: CASSLGQGYRSPLHF. CDR3 nucleotides: TGTGCCAGCAGTTTAGGACAGGGGTACCGGTCACCCCTCCACTTT. The V gene is TRBV12-3 or TRBV12-4, the J gene TRBJ1-6, with TRBD1 matching over 8 bases. The V and J ends lost 1 base and 10 bases, in that order; junction bases with no gene match: 6. CDR3 length: 15 amino acids.

The genes are TRBV29-1 and TRBJ2-7; 8 bases are shared with TRBD2. The CDR3 sequence is 13 residues long. J lost 3 bases, V lost 4 bases, and 5 bases had no gene match. Per the germline V gene, CDR1 is SQVTM and CDR2 is ANQGSEA. The CDR3 region is CSVAPAGGYEQYV. For the CDR3, the DNA is TGCAGCGTTGCCCCCGCGGGGGGCTACGAGCAGTACGTC.

The chain employs TRBV5-1 and TRBJ1-2; TRBD1 might be the D (6 bases). Trimming took off 5 bases at V and 2 bases at J, with 22 bases between the two ends. Germline values: CDR1 SGHRS, CDR2 YFSETQ. CDR3 length: 17 residues. CDR3: CASRLEGEPPENYGYTF. The CDR3 region has the DNA TGCGCCAGCAGATTAGAGGGGGAGCCGCCGGAAAACTATGGCTACACCTTC.

V gene TRBV15 combines with J gene TRBJ2-5, with TRBD1 identical over 8 bases. The CDR3 sequence is 13 residues long. The ends lost 8 bases at V and 4 bases at J; junction bases unmatched: 6. Germline-derived CDR1 and CDR2 are LNHNV and YYDKDF (reference sequence). The CDR3 loop is CATGQGAGETQYF. The CDR3 bases are TGTGCCACCGGGCAGGGGGCTGGAGAGACCCAGTACTTC.

This clonotype was found a few times. The genes are TRBV5-1 and TRBJ2-1; D perhaps matches TRBD1 (5 bases). This CDR3 is built from 15 residues. V was clipped by 0 bases and J by 0 bases, with 7 bases between them. Germline CDR1 reads SGHRS; CDR2 reads YFSETQ. The CDR3: CASSLGQISYNEQFF. As DNA, the CDR3 is TGCGCCAGCAGCTTGGGACAGATCTCCTACAATGAGCAGTTCTTC.

The chain joins TRBV20-1 to TRBJ2-7; no firm D call. The CDR3 length is 14 residues. Germline CDR1 is DFQATT and CDR2 is SNEGSKA (reference sequence). V lost 3 bases and J 1 base, leaving 13 bases between the germline ends. The CDR3, as DNA: TGCAGTGCTAGGGGTGCTGTAATTTCCTACGAGCAGTACTTC. Translating gives CSARGAVISYEQYF.